This TCR beta chain was sequenced in a study of T cells in Graves' hyperthyroidism and ophthalmopathy (dated by TCRdb to between 2018 and 2020). In terms of the full investigation: Peripheral blood samples were taken at the time of initial diagnosis, prior to any treatment. For training and testing, the 100 patients in the discovery cohort were randomly divided in a 7:3 ratio. To identify TCR V-J signatures that set the groups apart, the researchers used a discovery cohort of about a hundred patients, made up of 40 to 45 with Graves' ophthalmopathy and 57 with stable Graves' hyperthyroidism. Once sampling was done, hyperthyroidism patients were given methimazole at a starting dose of 30 mg daily, whereas ophthalmopathy patients were given high-dose intravenous methylprednisolone. In six Graves' hyperthyroidism patients, the study also compared T-cell repertoires from thyroid tissue with T-cell repertoires from blood. The paper describes TCR Vbeta CDR3 sequencing of about 140 peripheral blood samples, made up of roughly 40 ophthalmopathy patients, approximately 73 hyperthyroidism patients and 17 progressor patients. Prospective prediction of ophthalmopathy was tested in an independent validation cohort consisting of some 19 hyperthyroidism patients and approximately 16 patients who later progressed to ophthalmopathy.

CDR1 PRHDT and CDR2 FYEKMQ are derived from the germline V gene (reference sequence). Its CDR3 holds 14 amino acids, cysteine through phenylalanine. Here the CDR3 DNA is all that survives: 42 bases in frame from base 1. Relative to germline, V is 6 bases shorter and J is 0 bases shorter, with 11 bases between their ends. Paper-wide results and their limitations: Sample size was not statistically predetermined, and investigators were not blinded to group allocation. Ophthalmopathy was separated from stable hyperthyroidism by a 13 V-J signature model, with around 88% sensitivity and roughly 81% specificity obtained in cross-validation and 80%/75% obtained in testing. In validation, progression to ophthalmopathy was predicted by the model with 55% to 71% sensitivity and 72.22% specificity, a median of approximately 6.5 months before onset. Most expanded thyroid clonotypes (frequency above 0.001) were also detected in blood, a finding suggesting that blood repertoires may reflect thyroid immune responses.

This clonotype was seen ten or more times. The antigen it binds to is not known. One base away there is no much larger clone; base qualities are not given. Stable Graves' hyperthyroidism was defined as no progression to ophthalmopathy during 18 months of follow-up. Hyperthyroidism patients were newly diagnosed, with disease duration under 2 months, and aged 18 to 65 years. Patients with uncontrolled infections, other autoimmune diseases, pregnancy or lactation were excluded. Diagnoses relied on clinical symptoms, serum thyroxine and TRAb, thyroid ultrasound and orbital computed tomography. PBMCs were isolated from approximately 10 ml of fresh peripheral blood by Ficoll-Paque density gradient centrifugation. Total RNA was extracted with Trizol reagent, and quality was checked on an Agilent 2100 Bioanalyzer. The TCR beta CDR3 regions were amplified from RNA transcripts. For the first round of RT-PCR on the TCR CDR3, the HTBI primer set was used together with the Qiagen OneStep RT-PCR kit. Libraries were constructed in a second round of multiplex PCR, after which size selection and purification were carried out. The libraries were sequenced on an Illumina HiSeq2000 using paired-end 100 bp reads. As for the authors' bioinformatics: SOAPnuke was used to process the raw data, with reads discarded if the reads contained adapters or uncalled bases, had a mean Phred below 15, or lacked an exact constant-primer or identifier match. High-quality paired reads were merged using COPE v1.2.5, and each unique nucleotide sequence was defined as a clonotype. MiTCR v1.1 was used to align clonotypes to the IMGT TRBV, TRBD and TRBJ reference segments. The analysis included only V-J combinations with a frequency above 0.0001, which together covered around 99% of the repertoires. The TCS score was defined as the ratio of F50 (clonal expansion) to E x V (chaos), calculated using BLOSUM62-based TCRdist between CDR3 peptides within each V-J. Welch's t-statistics and random forest reduced 500 to 550 V-J features to 13, which were used in a naive Bayes classifier (R e1071). TCRdb passed the public sequencing reads through fastp at Q25 and MiXCR, retaining productive beta sequences. Every entry covers one CDR3 protein and lists the most common genes and DNA from its rows. What appears here as the V and J calls and clone size reflects TCRdb's work, not the paper's. This sample comprises 300,000 to 400,000 distinct CDR3 sequences, about 15% of them detected only once. The ten largest clones capture about 10% of the sample.

What was sequenced was blood. The chain is encoded by TRBV13 joined to TRBJ1-1; a confident D gene designation cannot be given. The sequence came from a woman in her sixties with Graves' hyperthyroidism. The nucleotide sequence reads as follows: TGTGCCAGCAGTCTCGACGGACTGAACACTGAAGCTTTCTTT. It translates to CASSLDGLNTEAFF.